The 2 T cell receptor beta chains below come from one sample, sequenced in a study. TCRdb analysed the RT-PCR reads with MiXCR anew, one entry per CDR3 protein. The sample includes about 680,000 distinct CDR3 sequences, 14% seen only once; the top ten take roughly 3.9%. What was sequenced was memory CD4+ T cells from blood. The receptors originated from a female donor in good health, serving as a healthy control.

V gene TRBV7-2 combines with J gene TRBJ2-3; D possibly corresponds to TRBD2 (6 bases). Germline CDR1 and CDR2: SGHTA and FQGNSA. Deletions cut 4 bases from V and 8 bases from J, with 10 bases between. This CDR3 comprises 12 residues. CDR3 coding DNA: TGTGCCAGCAGCTGGGGGACTGGTACGCAGTATTTT. This codes for CASSWGTGTQYF.

This clonotype was observed a few times. The gene calls are TRBV7-9 and TRBJ2-3, with D possibly TRBD2 on 6 matching bases. V lost 0 bases and J lost 2, with 9 bases in between. This CDR3 is built from 15 residues. The germline V gene has CDR1 SEHNR and CDR2 FQNEAQ (reference sequence). Written as DNA, the CDR3 is TGTGCCAGCAGCTTAGCGCTAGCGCTCACAGATACGCAGTATTTT. Protein sequence: CASSLALALTDTQYF.